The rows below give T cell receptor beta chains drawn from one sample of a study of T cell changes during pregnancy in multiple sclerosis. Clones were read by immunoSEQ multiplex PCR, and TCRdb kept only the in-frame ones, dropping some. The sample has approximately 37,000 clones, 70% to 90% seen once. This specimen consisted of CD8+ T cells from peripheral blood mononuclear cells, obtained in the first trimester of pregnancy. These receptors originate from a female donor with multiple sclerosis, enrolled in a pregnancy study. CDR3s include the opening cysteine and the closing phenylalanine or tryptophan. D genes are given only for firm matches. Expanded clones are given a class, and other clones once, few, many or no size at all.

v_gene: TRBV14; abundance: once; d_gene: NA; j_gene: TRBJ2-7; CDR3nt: TGTGCCAGCAGCCAAGAAATTACTGACTCCTACGAGCAGTACTTC; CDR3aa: CASSQEITDSYEQYF
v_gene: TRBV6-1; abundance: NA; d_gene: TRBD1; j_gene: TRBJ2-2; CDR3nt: TGTGCCAGCGAACGGACAGGGGGCGGCTCCGGGGAGCTGTTTTTT; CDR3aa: CASERTGGGSGELFF
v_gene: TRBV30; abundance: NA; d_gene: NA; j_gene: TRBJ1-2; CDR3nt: TGTGCCTGGAGTCTGTACCCCGCAGACTATGGCTACACCTTC; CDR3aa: CAWSLYPADYGYTF
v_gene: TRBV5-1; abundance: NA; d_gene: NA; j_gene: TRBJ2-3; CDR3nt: TGCGCCAGCAGCCTCTCGCGGTACACAGATACGCAGTATTTT; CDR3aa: CASSLSRYTDTQYF
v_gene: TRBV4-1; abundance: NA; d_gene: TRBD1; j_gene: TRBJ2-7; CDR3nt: TGCGCCAGCAGCCAAGAAGGGACAGGGGTTTCTTACGAGCAGTACTTC; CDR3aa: CASSQEGTGVSYEQYF
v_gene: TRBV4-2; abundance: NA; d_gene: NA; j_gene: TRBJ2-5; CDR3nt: TGTGCCAGCAGCCAAGATCCGGGCGGTGGGGCAGAGACCCAGTACTTC; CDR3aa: CASSQDPGGGAETQYF
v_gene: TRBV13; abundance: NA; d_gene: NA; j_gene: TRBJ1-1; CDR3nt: TGTGCCAGCAGCTTCCCCGGGGGGCAAGGGACTGAAGCTTTCTTT; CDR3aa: CASSFPGGQGTEAFF
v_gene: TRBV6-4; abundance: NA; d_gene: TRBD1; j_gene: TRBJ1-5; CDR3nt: TGTGCCATCAGTACAGGGGACAGCAATCAGCCCCAGCATTTT; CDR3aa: CAISTGDSNQPQHF
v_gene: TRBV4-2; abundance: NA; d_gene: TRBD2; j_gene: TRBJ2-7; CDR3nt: TGTGCCAGCAGCCAAGACGGCCGGGGGGTATACGAGCAGTACTTC; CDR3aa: CASSQDGRGVYEQYF
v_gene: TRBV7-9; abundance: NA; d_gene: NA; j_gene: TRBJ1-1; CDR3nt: TGTGCCAGCAGCTTAAACGGTGTGAACACTGAAGCTTTCTTT; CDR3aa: CASSLNGVNTEAFF
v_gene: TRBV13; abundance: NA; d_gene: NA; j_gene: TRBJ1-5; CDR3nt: TGTGCCAGCAGCTTACGTGGGGGGGCGGCTCAGCCCCAGCATTTT; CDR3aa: CASSLRGGAAQPQHF
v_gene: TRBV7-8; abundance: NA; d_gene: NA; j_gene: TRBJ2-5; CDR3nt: TGTGCCAGCAACCATAGCCCTCCTGAGACCCAGTACTTC; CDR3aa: CASNHSPPETQYF
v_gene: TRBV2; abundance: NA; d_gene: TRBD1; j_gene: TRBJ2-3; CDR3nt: TGTGCCAGCATGGGGGACAGGGGGACAGATACGCAGTATTTT; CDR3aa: CASMGDRGTDTQYF
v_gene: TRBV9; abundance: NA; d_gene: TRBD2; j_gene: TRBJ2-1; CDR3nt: TGTGCCAGCAGCGTAGATGGCGGGGGCTCCTACAATGAGCAGTTCTTC; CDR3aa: CASSVDGGGSYNEQFF
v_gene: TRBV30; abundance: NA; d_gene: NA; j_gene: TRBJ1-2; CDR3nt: TGTGCCTGGGGGACAACGGGGACTAACTATGGCTACACCTTC; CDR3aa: CAWGTTGTNYGYTF
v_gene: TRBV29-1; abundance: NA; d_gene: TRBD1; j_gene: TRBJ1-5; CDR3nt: TGCAGCGTTTTAGGGGGCGCGAGCAATCAGCCCCAGCATTTT; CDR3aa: CSVLGGASNQPQHF
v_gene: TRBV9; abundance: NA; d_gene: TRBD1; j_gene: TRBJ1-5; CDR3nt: TGTGCCAGCAGCGCGGAAACAGGGACAGACAATCAGCCCCAGCATTTT; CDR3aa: CASSAETGTDNQPQHF
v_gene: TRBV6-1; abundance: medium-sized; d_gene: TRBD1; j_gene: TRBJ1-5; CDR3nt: TGTGCCAGCACAGGGGACAGGGTGAGCAATCAGCCCCAGCATTTT; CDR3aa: CASTGDRVSNQPQHF
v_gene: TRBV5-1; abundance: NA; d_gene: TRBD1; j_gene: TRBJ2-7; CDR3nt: TGCGCCAGCAGCTTGGAGGGACAGGGGAATCTCGACGACGAGCAGTACTTC; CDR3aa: CASSLEGQGNLDDEQYF
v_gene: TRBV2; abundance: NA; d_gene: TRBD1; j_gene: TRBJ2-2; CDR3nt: TGTGCCAGTCCGACCGGGACAGGGGGCTCTGGAACCGGGGAGCTGTTTTTT; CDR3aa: CASPTGTGGSGTGELFF
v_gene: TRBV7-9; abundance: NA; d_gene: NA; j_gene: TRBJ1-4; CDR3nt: TGTGCCAGCAGCTCTACCGAAAACGAAAAACTGTTTTTT; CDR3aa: CASSSTENEKLFF
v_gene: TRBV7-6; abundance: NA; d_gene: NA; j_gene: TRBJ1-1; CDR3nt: TGTGCCAGCAGCCCCCCGGTCACTGAAGCTTTCTTT; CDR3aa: CASSPPVTEAFF
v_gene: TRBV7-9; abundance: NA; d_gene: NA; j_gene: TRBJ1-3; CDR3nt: TGTGCCAGCAGCTTAGGGGGCCCTGGAAACACCATATATTTT; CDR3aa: CASSLGGPGNTIYF
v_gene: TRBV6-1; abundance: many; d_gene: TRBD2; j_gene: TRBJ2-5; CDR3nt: TGTGCCAGCAGTGAACTAGCGGGGGGCCAAGAGACCCAGTACTTC; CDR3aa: CASSELAGGQETQYF
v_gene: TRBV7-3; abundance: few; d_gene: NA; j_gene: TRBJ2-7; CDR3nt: TGTGCCAGCAGCTGTATATTGGGCGGGGCAGGGACCTACGAGCAGTACTTC; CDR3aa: CASSCILGGAGTYEQYF
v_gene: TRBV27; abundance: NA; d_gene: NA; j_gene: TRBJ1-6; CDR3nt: TGTGCCAGCAGTTTTGTGGCAGGCAATTCACCCCTCCACTTT; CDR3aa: CASSFVAGNSPLHF
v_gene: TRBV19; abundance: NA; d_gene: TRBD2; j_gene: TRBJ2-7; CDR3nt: TGTGCCAGTAGCCCCAGCGGGGGAGGTTCCTACGAGCAGTACTTC; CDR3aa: CASSPSGGGSYEQYF
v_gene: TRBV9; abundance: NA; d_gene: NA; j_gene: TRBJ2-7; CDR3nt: TGTGCCAGCAGCGTAGCTCCAGGCTACGAGCAGTACTTC; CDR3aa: CASSVAPGYEQYF
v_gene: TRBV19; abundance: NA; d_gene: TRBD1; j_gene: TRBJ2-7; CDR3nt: TGTGCCAGTAAACAGGGGGACTCCTACGAGCAGTACTTC; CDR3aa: CASKQGDSYEQYF
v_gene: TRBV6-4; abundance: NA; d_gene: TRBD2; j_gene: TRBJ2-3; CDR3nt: TGTGCCAGCAGTGGACTAGCGGGGGGCACAGATACGCAGTATTTT; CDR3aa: CASSGLAGGTDTQYF
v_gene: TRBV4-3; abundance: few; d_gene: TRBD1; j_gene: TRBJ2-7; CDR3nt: TGCGCCAGCAGCCAAGATGAAGGGACAGGGTTTGGCGAGCAGTACTTC; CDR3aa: CASSQDEGTGFGEQYF
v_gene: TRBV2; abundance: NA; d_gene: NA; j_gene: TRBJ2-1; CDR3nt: TGTGCCAGCAGCCTTACAGGGAGCCTCCCGAATGAGCAGTTCTTC; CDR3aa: CASSLTGSLPNEQFF
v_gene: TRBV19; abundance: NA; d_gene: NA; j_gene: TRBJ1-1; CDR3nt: TGTGCCAGTGGGCAGGGAAACACTGAAGCTTTCTTT; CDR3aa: CASGQGNTEAFF
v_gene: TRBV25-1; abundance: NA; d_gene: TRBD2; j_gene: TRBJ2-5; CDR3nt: TGTGCCAGCAGTGAATGGGCGGGAGAAGAGACCCAGTACTTC; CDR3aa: CASSEWAGEETQYF
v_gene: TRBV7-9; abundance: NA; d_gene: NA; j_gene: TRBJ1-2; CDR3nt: TGTGCCAGCAGCAAGGACACAAATGGCTACACCTTC; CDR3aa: CASSKDTNGYTF
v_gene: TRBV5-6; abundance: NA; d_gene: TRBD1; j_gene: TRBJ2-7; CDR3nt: TGTGCCAGCAGCGGGGGGACAGGGGGTTACGAGCAGTACTTC; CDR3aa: CASSGGTGGYEQYF
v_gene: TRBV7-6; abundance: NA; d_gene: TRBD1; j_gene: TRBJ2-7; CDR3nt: TGTGCCAGCAGCTTAGGGACAGGGGCCTACGAGCAGTACTTC; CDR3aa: CASSLGTGAYEQYF